This T cell receptor (beta chain) was profiled in a study of T cell changes during pregnancy in multiple sclerosis. Per germline, CDR1 SGHRS and CDR2 YFSETQ. The CDR3 length is 15 residues. Unmatched junction bases numbered 7, after V lost 6 bases and J lost 5 bases. Sequencing used immunoSEQ multiplex PCR; TCRdb keeps in-frame clones, though not all of them. The table shows 45,000 to 70,000 clones, with approximately 90% occurring only once. This sequence was found in a female donor in good health, enrolled as a control in a pregnancy study. This chain links TRBV5-1 with TRBJ2-1, with 11 bases fitting TRBD2. The material was peripheral blood, obtained in the third trimester of pregnancy. The CDR3 DNA follows: TGCGCCAGCACCGCCGGGACTAGCGGCAACAATGAGCAGTTCTTC. Its protein is CASTAGTSGNNEQFF.